The clone carrying this TCR beta chain has a single count. Assay: immunoSEQ multiplex PCR; the TCRdb copy retains only in-frame clones and omits some. The table shows about 2.4 million clones, with roughly 93% occurring only once. This record belongs to a study of shared clonotypes between healthy human individuals. The CDR3 consists of 14 residues. The germline V gene encodes CDR1 MNHEY and CDR2 SMNVEV (reference sequence). V lost 4 bases, J lost 4 bases, and 14 bases lay in between. This receptor was obtained from a man aged 18 to 29 in good health. Some clones in this sample may be carry-over from other donors' samples. This chain uses TRBV27 with TRBJ2-7; no clear D gene. The sample consisted of naive CD4+ T cells from PBMCs. Subset in this sample: CD45RA+ positively selected. The DNA for the CDR3 is TGTGCCAGCAGTTCGAATAAGTCCGGGTACGAGCAGTACTTC. It encodes CASSSNKSGYEQYF.